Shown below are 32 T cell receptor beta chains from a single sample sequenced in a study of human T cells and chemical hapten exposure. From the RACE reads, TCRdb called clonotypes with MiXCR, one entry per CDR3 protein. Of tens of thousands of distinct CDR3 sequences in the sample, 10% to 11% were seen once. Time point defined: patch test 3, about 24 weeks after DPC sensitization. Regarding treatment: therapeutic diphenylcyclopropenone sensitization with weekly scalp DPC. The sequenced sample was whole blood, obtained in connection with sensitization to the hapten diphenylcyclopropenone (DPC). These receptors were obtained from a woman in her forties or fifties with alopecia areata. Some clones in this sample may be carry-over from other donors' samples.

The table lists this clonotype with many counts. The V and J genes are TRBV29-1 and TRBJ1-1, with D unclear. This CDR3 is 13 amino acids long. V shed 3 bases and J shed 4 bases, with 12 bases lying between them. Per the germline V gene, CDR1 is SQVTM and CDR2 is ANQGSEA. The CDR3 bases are TGCAGCGTTGATAAGGCCGGTGGCACTGAAGCTTTCTTT. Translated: CSVDKAGGTEAFF.

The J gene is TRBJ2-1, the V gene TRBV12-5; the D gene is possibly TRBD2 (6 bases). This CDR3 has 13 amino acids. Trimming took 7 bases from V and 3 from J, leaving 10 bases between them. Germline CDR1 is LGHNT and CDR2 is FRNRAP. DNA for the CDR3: TGTGCTAGTGTCCCTAGCGTCTACAATGAGCAGTTCTTC. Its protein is CASVPSVYNEQFF.

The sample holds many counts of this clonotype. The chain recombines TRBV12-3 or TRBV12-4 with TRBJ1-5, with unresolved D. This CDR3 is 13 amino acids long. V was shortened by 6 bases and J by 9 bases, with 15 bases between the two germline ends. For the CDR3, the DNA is TGTGCCAGCAGCCTAGACATTCTCGGGCCCCAGCATTTT. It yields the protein CASSLDILGPQHF.

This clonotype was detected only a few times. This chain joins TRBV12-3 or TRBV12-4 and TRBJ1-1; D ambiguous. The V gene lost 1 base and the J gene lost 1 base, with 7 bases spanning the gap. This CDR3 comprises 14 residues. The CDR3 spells CASSLDRRNTEAFF. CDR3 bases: TGTGCCAGCAGTTTAGATCGGCGGAACACTGAAGCTTTCTTT.

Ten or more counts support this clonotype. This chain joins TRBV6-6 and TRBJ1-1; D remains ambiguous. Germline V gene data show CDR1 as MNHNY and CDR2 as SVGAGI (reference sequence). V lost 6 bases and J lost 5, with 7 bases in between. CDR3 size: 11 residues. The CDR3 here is CASSARTEAFF. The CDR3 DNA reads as TGTGCCAGCAGCGCTCGGACTGAAGCTTTCTTT.

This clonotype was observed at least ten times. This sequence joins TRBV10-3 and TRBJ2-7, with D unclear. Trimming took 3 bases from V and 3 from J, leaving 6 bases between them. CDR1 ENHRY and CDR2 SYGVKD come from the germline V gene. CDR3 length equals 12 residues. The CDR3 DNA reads TGTGCCATCAGTGATCACGGCTACGAGCAGTACTTC. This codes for CAISDHGYEQYF.

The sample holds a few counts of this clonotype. Here the CDR3 DNA reads TGCAGCGGGAGGAAGACGAACACCGGGGAGCTGTTTTTT. Translated: CSGRKTNTGELFF. This chain uses TRBV29-1 with TRBJ2-2; maybe TRBD2 (5 bases). The CDR3 is 13 residues long. CDR1 is SQVTM and CDR2 is ANQGSEA in the germline V gene. Trimming shortened V by 7 bases and J by 0 bases, and 9 bases separated the two germline ends.

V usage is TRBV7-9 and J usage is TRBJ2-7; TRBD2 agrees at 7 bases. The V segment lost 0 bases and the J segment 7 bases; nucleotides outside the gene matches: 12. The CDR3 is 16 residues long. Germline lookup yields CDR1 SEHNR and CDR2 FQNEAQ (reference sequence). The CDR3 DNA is TGTGCCAGCAGCTTAGCGCGGGCTAGCGGCCATGGAGAGCAGTACTTC. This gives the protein CASSLARASGHGEQYF.

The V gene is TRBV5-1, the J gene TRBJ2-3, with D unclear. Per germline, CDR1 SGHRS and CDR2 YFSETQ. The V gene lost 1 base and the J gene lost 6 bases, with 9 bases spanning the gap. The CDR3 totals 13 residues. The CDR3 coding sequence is TGCGCCAGCAGCTTGTCGGGTTTGGATACGCAGTATTTT. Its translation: CASSLSGLDTQYF.

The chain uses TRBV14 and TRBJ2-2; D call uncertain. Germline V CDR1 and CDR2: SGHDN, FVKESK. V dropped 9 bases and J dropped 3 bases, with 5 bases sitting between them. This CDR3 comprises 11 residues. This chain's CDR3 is CASGYTGELFF. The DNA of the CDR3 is TGTGCCAGTGGATACACCGGGGAGCTGTTTTTT.

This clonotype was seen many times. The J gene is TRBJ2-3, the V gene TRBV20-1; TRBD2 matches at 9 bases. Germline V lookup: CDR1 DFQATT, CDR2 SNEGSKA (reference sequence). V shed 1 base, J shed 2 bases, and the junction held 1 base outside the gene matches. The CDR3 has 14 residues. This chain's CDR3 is CSARGTSVTDTQYF. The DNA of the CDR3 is TGCAGTGCTAGAGGGACTAGCGTCACAGATACGCAGTATTTT.

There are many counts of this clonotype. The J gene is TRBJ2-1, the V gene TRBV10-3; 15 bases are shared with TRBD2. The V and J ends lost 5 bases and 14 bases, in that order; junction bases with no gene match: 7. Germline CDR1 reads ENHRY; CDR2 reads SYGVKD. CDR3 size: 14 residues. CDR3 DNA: TGTGCCATCAGTCTAGGACTAGCGGGAGGGCAGGAGTTCTTC. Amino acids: CAISLGLAGGQEFF.

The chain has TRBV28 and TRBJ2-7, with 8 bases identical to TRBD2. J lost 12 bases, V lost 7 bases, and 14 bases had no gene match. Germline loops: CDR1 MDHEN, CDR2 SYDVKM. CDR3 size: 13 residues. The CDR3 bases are TGTGCCAGCACCTCGCCCAGCGGGAGCAGGACGTACTTC. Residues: CASTSPSGSRTYF.

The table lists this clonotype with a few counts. The CDR3 DNA is TGCAGCGTCTACACCTGGGAACAGTTCTTC. This translates into CSVYTWEQFF. The chain employs TRBV29-1 and TRBJ2-1; no firm D call. Germline V gene sequence: CDR1 SQVTM, CDR2 ANQGSEA. CDR3 size: 10 residues. V was cut by 6 bases and J by 13 bases, with 13 bases left in between.

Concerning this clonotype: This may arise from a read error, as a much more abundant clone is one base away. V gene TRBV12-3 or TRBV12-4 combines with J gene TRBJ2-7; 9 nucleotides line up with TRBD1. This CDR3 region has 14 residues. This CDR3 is CASSTGTGKYDQYF. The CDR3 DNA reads TGTGCCAGCAGCACCGGGACAGGGAAGTACGATCAGTACTTC.

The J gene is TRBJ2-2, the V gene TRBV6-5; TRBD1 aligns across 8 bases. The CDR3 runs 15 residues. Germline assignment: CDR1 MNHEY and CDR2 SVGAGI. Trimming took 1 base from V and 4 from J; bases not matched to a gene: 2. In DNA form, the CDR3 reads TGTGCCAGCAGTTACTTCAGGGGGCTCACCGGGGAGCTGTTTTTT. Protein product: CASSYFRGLTGELFF.

The CDR3 protein is CASRPQGTGNQPQHF. CDR3 DNA: TGCGCCAGCAGGCCACAGGGGACTGGCAATCAGCCCCAGCATTTT. The V gene is TRBV4-1, the J gene TRBJ1-5; 7 positions match TRBD1. The CDR3 is made up of 15 amino acids. The J segment lost 2 bases and the V segment lost 6 bases, leaving 7 bases of the junction unmatched. Germline CDR1 is MGHRA and CDR2 is YSYEKL.

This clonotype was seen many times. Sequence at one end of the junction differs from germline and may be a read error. This CDR3 is CASRPGTSSYGQYF. The CDR3 region has the DNA TGTGCCAGCCGTCCCGGGACAAGCTCCTACGGGCAGTACTTC. The V and J genes are TRBV6-1 and TRBJ2-7; D may be TRBD1 (6 bases). The germline V gene encodes CDR1 MNHNS and CDR2 SASEGT. The CDR3 covers 14 residues.

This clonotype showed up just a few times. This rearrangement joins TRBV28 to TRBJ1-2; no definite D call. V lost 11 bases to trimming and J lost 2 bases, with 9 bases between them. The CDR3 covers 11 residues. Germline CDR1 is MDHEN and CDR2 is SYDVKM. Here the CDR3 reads CAHGRNYGYTF. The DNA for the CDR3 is TGTGCCCATGGACGGAACTATGGCTACACCTTC.

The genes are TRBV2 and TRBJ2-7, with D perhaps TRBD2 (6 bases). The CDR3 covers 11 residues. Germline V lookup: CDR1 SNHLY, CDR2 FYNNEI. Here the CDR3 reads CAATGGYEQYF. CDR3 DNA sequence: TGTGCTGCGACCGGGGGCTACGAGCAGTACTTC.

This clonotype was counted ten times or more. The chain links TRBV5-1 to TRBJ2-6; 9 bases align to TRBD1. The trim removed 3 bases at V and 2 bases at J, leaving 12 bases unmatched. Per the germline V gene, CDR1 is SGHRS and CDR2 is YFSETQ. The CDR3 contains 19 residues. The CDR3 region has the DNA TGCGCCAGCAGCTGGGCCGGGACAGGGTTAGGGACTGGGGCCAACGTCCTGACTTTC. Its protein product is CASSWAGTGLGTGANVLTF.

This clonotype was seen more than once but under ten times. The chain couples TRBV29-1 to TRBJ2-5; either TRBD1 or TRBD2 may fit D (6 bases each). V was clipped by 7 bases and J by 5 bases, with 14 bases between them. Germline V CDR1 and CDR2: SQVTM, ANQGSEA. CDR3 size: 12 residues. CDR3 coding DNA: TGCAGCGCCAAGGGGGGCAAGGAGACCCAGTACTTC. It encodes CSAKGGKETQYF.

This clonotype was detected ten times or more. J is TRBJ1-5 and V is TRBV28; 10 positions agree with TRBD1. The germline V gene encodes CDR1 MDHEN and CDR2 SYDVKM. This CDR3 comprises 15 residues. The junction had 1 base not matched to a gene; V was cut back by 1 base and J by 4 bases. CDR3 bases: TGTGCCAGCAGTTTATCGGGACAGGGGAATCAGCCCCAGCATTTT. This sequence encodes CASSLSGQGNQPQHF. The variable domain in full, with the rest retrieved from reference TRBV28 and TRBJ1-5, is DVKVTQSSRYLVKRTGEKVFLECVQDMDHENMFWYRQDPGLGLRLIYFSYDVKMKEKGDIPEGYSVSREKKERFSLILESASTNQTSMYLCASSLSGQGNQPQHFGDGTRLSIL.

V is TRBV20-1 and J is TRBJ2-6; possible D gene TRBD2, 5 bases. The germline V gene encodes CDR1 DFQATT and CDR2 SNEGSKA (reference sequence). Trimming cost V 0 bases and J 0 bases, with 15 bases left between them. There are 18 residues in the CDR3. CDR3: CSARDRRLPDSGANVLTF. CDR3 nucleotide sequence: TGCAGTGCTAGAGATCGAAGACTACCTGACTCTGGGGCCAACGTCCTGACTTTC.

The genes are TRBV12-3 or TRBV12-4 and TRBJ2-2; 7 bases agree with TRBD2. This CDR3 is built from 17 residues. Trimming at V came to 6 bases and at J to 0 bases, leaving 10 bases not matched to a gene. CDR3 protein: CASSPRLAAANTGELFF. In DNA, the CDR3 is TGTGCCAGCAGCCCCAGGCTAGCGGCCGCGAACACCGGGGAGCTGTTTTTT.

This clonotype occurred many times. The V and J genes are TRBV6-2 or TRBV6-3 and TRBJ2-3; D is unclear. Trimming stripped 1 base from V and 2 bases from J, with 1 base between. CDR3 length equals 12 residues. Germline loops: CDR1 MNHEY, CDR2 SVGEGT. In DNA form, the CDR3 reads TGTGCCAGCAGTTACTACACAGATACGCAGTATTTT. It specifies CASSYYTDTQYF.

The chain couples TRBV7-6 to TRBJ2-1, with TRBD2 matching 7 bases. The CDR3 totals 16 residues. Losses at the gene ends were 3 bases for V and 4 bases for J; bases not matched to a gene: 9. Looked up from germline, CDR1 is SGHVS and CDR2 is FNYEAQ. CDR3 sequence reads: CASSLFSGKGYNEQFF. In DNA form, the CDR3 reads TGTGCCAGCAGCTTGTTCAGCGGGAAGGGGTACAATGAGCAGTTCTTC.

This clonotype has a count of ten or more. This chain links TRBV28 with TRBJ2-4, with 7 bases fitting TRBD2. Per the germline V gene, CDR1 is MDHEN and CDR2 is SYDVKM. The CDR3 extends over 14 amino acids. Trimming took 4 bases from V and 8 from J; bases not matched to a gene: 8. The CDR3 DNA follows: TGTGCCAGCAGTTCGGGGGGACGCTCTCACATTCAGTACTTC. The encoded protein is CASSSGGRSHIQYF.

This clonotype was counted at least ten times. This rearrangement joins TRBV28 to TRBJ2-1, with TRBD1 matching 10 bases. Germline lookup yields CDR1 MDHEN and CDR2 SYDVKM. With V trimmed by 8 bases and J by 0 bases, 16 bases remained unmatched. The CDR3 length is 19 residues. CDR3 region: CASPSGTGVWGSSYNEQFF. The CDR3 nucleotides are TGTGCCAGCCCTTCCGGGACAGGGGTTTGGGGGAGCTCCTACAATGAGCAGTTCTTC. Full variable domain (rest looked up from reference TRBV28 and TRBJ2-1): DVKVTQSSRYLVKRTGEKVFLECVQDMDHENMFWYRQDPGLGLRLIYFSYDVKMKEKGDIPEGYSVSREKKERFSLILESASTNQTSMYLCASPSGTGVWGSSYNEQFFGPGTRLTVL.

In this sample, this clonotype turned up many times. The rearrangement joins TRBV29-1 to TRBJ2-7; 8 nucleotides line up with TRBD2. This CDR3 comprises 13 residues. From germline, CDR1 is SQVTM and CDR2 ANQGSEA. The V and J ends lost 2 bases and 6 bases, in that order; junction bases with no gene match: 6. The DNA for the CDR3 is TGCAGCGTTGAAACGGGACTAGGAATCGAGCAGTACTTC. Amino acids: CSVETGLGIEQYF.

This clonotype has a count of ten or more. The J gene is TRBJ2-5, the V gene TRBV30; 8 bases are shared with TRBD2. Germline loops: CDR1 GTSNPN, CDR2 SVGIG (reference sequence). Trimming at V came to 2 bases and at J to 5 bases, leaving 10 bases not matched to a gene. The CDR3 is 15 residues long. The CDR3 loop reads CAWSPTGGAQETQYF. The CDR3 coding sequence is TGTGCCTGGAGTCCGACGGGAGGGGCTCAGGAGACCCAGTACTTC.

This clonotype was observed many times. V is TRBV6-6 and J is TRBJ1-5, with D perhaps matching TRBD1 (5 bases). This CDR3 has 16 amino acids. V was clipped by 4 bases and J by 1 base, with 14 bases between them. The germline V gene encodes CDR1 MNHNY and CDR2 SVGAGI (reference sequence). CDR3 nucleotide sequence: TGTGCCAGCAGTTCCTCTCGCGGGGGAAGCAATCAGCCCCAGCATTTT. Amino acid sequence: CASSSSRGGSNQPQHF.